What follows are 22 T cell receptor beta chains derived from one specimen sequenced in a study of immune cell composition in non-small cell lung cancer. Clones were sequenced by immunoSEQ multiplex PCR, and TCRdb holds only the in-frame ones, with some missing. Of 3,000 to 4,500 clones listed, 60% to 80% are singletons. Normal lung sampling was at least 3 cm from the tumour, as distant as possible. The sample comprised non-adjacent lung tissue. These receptors were obtained from a human donor with non-small cell lung cancer.

This chain uses TRBV25-1 with TRBJ2-5; 12 bases are shared with TRBD1. From germline, CDR1 is MGHDK and CDR2 SYGVNS. The trim removed 3 bases at V and 5 bases at J, leaving 4 bases unmatched. The CDR3 spans 15 residues. DNA for the CDR3: TGTGCCAGCAGTGAGGGACAGGGGGCGCGGGAGACCCAGTACTTC. It is translated as CASSEGQGARETQYF.

The chain joins TRBV15 to TRBJ2-7; D is unclear. Trimming pared 0 bases from V and 0 bases from J, leaving 6 bases between. CDR1 and CDR2 from the germline V gene are LNHNV and YYDKDF (reference sequence). The CDR3 covers 14 residues. The CDR3 sequence is CATSRDLGSYEQYF. The CDR3 nucleotides are TGTGCCACCAGCAGAGACCTAGGCTCCTACGAGCAGTACTTC.

This chain uses TRBV13 with TRBJ2-5; D is possibly TRBD1 (6 bases). The J call is uncertain, as TRBJ2-7 better fits the DNA end. Germline assignment: CDR1 PRHDT and CDR2 FYEKMQ (reference sequence). The CDR3 totals 14 residues. This CDR3 is CASSLRGSRYEQYF. The CDR3 coding sequence is TGTGCCAGCAGCTTAAGGGGGAGTCGCTACGAGCAGTACTTC.

This chain uses TRBV7-2 with TRBJ1-1; D is ambiguous. The CDR3 has 16 amino acids. The V and J ends lost 0 bases and 11 bases respectively, with 22 bases between them. Germline values: CDR1 SGHTA, CDR2 FQGNSA. The CDR3 protein is CASSLALDLGSQSAFF. The CDR3 DNA reads as TGTGCCAGCAGCTTAGCTCTTGACTTGGGTTCCCAGTCGGCTTTCTTT.

The rearrangement joins TRBV9 to TRBJ2-1, with D perhaps matching TRBD1 (6 bases). The ends were cut back, 3 bases at V and 4 bases at J, with 8 bases in the middle. Per the germline V gene, CDR1 is SGDLS and CDR2 is YYNGEE. The CDR3 extends over 13 amino acids. The CDR3 loop reads CASSEDSYNEQFF. The CDR3 DNA reads TGTGCCAGCAGCGAGGACAGTTACAATGAGCAGTTCTTC.

The chain is built from TRBV7-8 and TRBJ2-7; tentatively, D is TRBD1 (6 bases). The CDR3 runs to 14 residues. From germline, CDR1 is SGHVS and CDR2 FQNEAQ. The V end was cut by 3 bases, the J end by 6 bases, with 15 bases between. The CDR3 loop is CASSFGQSIGEQYF. The CDR3 DNA sequence: TGTGCCAGCAGCTTCGGACAGAGCATTGGCGAGCAGTACTTC.

Only one count was recorded for this clone. The CDR3 protein is CASSRLDRFYEQYF. CDR3 nucleotides: TGTGCCAGCAGTCGTTTGGACAGGTTCTACGAGCAGTACTTC. This sequence joins TRBV27 and TRBJ2-7; 7 positions agree with TRBD1. The V and J ends lost 5 bases and 3 bases, in that order; junction bases with no gene match: 7. Germline CDR1 MNHEY, CDR2 SMNVEV (reference sequence). The CDR3 is 14 amino acids.

This sequence joins TRBV19 and TRBJ1-5, with TRBD1 matching 9 bases. The ends lost 10 bases at V and 4 bases at J; junction bases unmatched: 8. Germline loops: CDR1 LNHDA, CDR2 SQIVND (reference sequence). The CDR3 is 14 amino acids. CDR3 in amino acids: CATHLGQGNQPQHF. Written as DNA, the CDR3 is TGTGCCACTCACCTGGGACAGGGAAATCAGCCCCAGCATTTT.

The CDR3 reads CASSSADRIRETQYF. CDR3 nucleotide sequence: TGTGCCAGCAGCTCAGCGGACAGGATTCGAGAGACCCAGTACTTC. The chain uses TRBV11-1 and TRBJ2-5; TRBD1 agrees at 7 bases. V lost 4 bases to trimming and J lost 4 bases; unmatched junction nucleotides: 9. Germline CDR1 is SGHAT and CDR2 is FQDESV (reference sequence). This CDR3 contains 15 residues.

The rearrangement joins TRBV28 to TRBJ2-2, with 7 bases identical to TRBD1. The CDR3 totals 15 residues. In germline, CDR1 is MDHEN, CDR2 SYDVKM. V lost 7 bases, J lost 2 bases, and 7 bases stayed unmatched. The CDR3 nucleotides are TGTGCCAGCAAAACCGGGACAGCCAACACCGGGGAGCTGTTTTTT. Translated, it gives CASKTGTANTGELFF.

Here the CDR3 DNA reads TGTGCCACCAGCAGTACCAAATATAACCCGACAGGCCATAATGAAAAACTGTTTTTT. It is translated as CATSSTKYNPTGHNEKLFF. The chain links TRBV15 to TRBJ1-4, with D perhaps matching TRBD1 (6 bases). This CDR3 contains 19 residues. Germline V lookup: CDR1 LNHNV, CDR2 YYDKDF (reference sequence). Trimming stripped 3 bases from V and 4 bases from J, with 24 bases between.

In this sample, this clone turned up a few times. The rearrangement uses TRBV29-1 and TRBJ2-1; the D gene is possibly TRBD2 (6 bases). The CDR3 is made up of 14 amino acids. CDR1 is SQVTM, CDR2 ANQGSEA, per germline. V dropped 0 bases and J dropped 6 bases, with 12 bases sitting between them. The CDR3 nucleotides read TGCAGCGTTGAAGATCGGGGGACTCTCAATGAGCAGTTCTTC. This encodes CSVEDRGTLNEQFF.

The rearrangement joins TRBV7-9 to TRBJ2-1, with 7 positions matching TRBD2. This CDR3 region has 18 residues. V lost 0 bases to trimming and J lost 0 bases; unmatched junction nucleotides: 8. The germline gives CDR1 SEHNR, CDR2 FQNEAQ (reference sequence). DNA for the CDR3: TGTGCCAGCAGCTTAGCGCCGGGAGGATGGAGCTCCTACAATGAGCAGTTCTTC. Its translation is CASSLAPGGWSSYNEQFF.

V usage is TRBV7-9 and J usage is TRBJ2-7; D ambiguous. Germline lookup yields CDR1 SEHNR and CDR2 FQNEAQ (reference sequence). The V end lost 4 bases, the J end lost 3 bases, and 19 bases lay between the germline ends. The CDR3 runs 16 residues. CDR3 DNA: TGTGCCAGCAGCTCCCGGCCGCTGGGCCCCCGCTACGAGCAGTACTTC. This encodes CASSSRPLGPRYEQYF.

The V call is TRBV7-9, the J call TRBJ2-1; TRBD2 matches 9 bases. The length of the CDR3 is 15 residues. Germline CDR1 reads SEHNR; CDR2 reads FQNEAQ (reference sequence). Unmatched junction bases numbered 7, after V lost 2 bases and J lost 8 bases. The CDR3 sequence: CASSLIIRTSDEQFF. The CDR3 bases are TGTGCCAGCAGCTTAATCATCCGGACTAGCGATGAGCAGTTCTTC.

The chain links TRBV11-3 to TRBJ2-3; 10 nucleotides agree with TRBD2. The V and J ends lost 3 bases and 0 bases, in that order; junction bases with no gene match: 15. The CDR3 consists of 20 residues. Germline-derived CDR1 and CDR2 are SGHNT and YENEEA. CDR3 loop: CASSFSWLAGEGESTDTQYF. As DNA, the CDR3 is TGTGCCAGCAGCTTTTCTTGGCTAGCGGGAGAAGGTGAAAGCACAGATACGCAGTATTTT.

The chain joins TRBV30 to TRBJ2-1; possible D gene TRBD2, 6 bases. The CDR3 consists of 16 residues. The germline gives CDR1 GTSNPN, CDR2 SVGIG (reference sequence). V lost 3 bases and J 0 bases, leaving 15 bases between the germline ends. CDR3 DNA sequence: TGTGCCTGGAGAGGTGCGGGACTCAGCTCCTACAATGAGCAGTTCTTC. Translating it yields CAWRGAGLSSYNEQFF. Looking up the rest from reference TRBV30 and TRBJ2-1 gives the full variable domain: SQTIHQWPATLVQPVGSPLSLECTVEGTSNPNLYWYRQAAGRGLQLLFYSVGIGQISSEVPQNLSASRPQDRQFILSSKKLLLSDSGFYLCAWRGAGLSSYNEQFFGPGTRLTVL.

This clone occurred a few times. The J gene is TRBJ2-7, the V gene TRBV14, with D perhaps TRBD1 (6 bases). The germline gives CDR1 SGHDN, CDR2 FVKESK. Trimming pared 6 bases from V and 1 base from J, leaving 13 bases between. The CDR3 runs to 14 residues. In nucleotides, the CDR3 is TGTGCCAGCAGGCGAGGACAGTTGTCCTACGAGCAGTACTTC. Protein product: CASRRGQLSYEQYF.

This chain links TRBV2 with TRBJ2-2; 13 bases align to TRBD2. CDR1 is SNHLY, CDR2 FYNNEI, per germline. This CDR3 has 15 residues. V dropped 8 bases and J dropped 4; count of bases not matched to a gene: 4. In DNA form, the CDR3 reads TGTGCCAGCCTGGGACTAGCGGGATTCACCGGGGAGCTGTTTTTT. As protein: CASLGLAGFTGELFF. Variable domain in full (rest from reference TRBV2 and TRBJ2-2): EPEVTQTPSHQVTQMGQEVILRCVPISNHLYFYWYRQILGQKVEFLVSFYNNEISEKSEIFDDQFSVERPDGSNFTLKIRSTKLEDSAMYFCASLGLAGFTGELFFGEGSRLTVL.

The rearrangement uses TRBV4-1 and TRBJ1-2; tentatively, D is TRBD1 (5 bases). The CDR3 has 14 amino acids. The V and J ends lost 7 bases and 8 bases respectively, with 20 bases between them. Germline V gene lookup returns CDR1 MGHRA and CDR2 YSYEKL. CDR3 protein: CASTLLGRVGGYTF. The CDR3 DNA reads as TGCGCCAGCACCCTCCTAGGCAGGGTCGGGGGCTACACCTTC.

The chain joins TRBV7-2 to TRBJ2-5; D perhaps matches TRBD1 (5 bases). Germline CDR1 SGHTA, CDR2 FQGNSA. Trimming took off 1 base at V and 7 bases at J, with 19 bases between the two ends. The CDR3 extends over 16 amino acids. CDR3 region: CASSLGAGIEDRTQYF. CDR3 DNA: TGTGCCAGCAGCTTAGGGGCAGGGATCGAAGATCGGACCCAGTACTTC.

V usage is TRBV7-9 and J usage is TRBJ2-7; 7 bases match TRBD1. The CDR3 loop spans 16 amino acids. The J segment lost 3 bases and the V segment lost 1 base, leaving 9 bases of the junction unmatched. CDR1 and CDR2 from the germline V gene are SEHNR and FQNEAQ (reference sequence). In DNA, the CDR3 is TGTGCCAGCAGCTTAGGAGCCGAGACAGGGTACTACGAGCAGTACTTC. Protein product: CASSLGAETGYYEQYF.